This entry concerns a single TCR beta chain. This record comes from a study of control samples from healthy donors and cancer patients. This CDR3 comprises 15 residues. Germline V gene lookup returns CDR1 MNHEY and CDR2 SVGAGI. The germline V and J ends were trimmed by 5 bases and 0 bases, with 11 bases remaining between them. Sequenced by immunoSEQ multiplex PCR; TCRdb stores in-frame clones only, minus some. The table lists over 200,000 clones, roughly 87% of them singletons, with roughly 14% in the top ten. The receptor comes from a woman aged 55 to 70 with lung cancer. The sample taken for sequencing was PBMCs. This chain links TRBV6-5 with TRBJ2-1; D is ambiguous. This chain's CDR3 is CASSPGSLSYNEQFF. DNA for the CDR3: TGTGCCAGCAGTCCAGGATCTCTCTCCTACAATGAGCAGTTCTTC.